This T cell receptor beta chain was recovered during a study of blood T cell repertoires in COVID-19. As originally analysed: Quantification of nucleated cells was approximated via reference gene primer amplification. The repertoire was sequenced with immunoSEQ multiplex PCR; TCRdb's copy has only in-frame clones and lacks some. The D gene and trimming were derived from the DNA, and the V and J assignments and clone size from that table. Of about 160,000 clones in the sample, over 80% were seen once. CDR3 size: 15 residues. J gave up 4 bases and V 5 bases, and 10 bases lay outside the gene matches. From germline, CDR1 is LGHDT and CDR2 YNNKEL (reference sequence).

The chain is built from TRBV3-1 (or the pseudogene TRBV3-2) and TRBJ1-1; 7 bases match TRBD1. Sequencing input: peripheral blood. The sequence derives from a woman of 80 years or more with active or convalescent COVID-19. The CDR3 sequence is CASSDSNPGGTEAFF. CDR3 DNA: TGTGCCAGCAGCGACTCAAATCCAGGGGGCACTGAAGCTTTCTTT.